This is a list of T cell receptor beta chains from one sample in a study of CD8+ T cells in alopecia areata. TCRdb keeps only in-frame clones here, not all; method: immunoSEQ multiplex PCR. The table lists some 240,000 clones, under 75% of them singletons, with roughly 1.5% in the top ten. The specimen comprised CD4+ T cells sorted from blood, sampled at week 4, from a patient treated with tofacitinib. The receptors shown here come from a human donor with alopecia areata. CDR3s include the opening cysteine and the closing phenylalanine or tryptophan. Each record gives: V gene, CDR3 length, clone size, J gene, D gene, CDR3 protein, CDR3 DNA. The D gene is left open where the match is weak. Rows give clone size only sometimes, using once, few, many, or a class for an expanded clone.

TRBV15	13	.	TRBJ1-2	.	CATSRGEESRYTF	TGTGCCACCAGCAGGGGGGAGGAATCGCGCTACACCTTC
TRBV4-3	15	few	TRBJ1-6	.	CASSQDGGSNSPLHF	TGCGCCAGCAGCCAAGATGGGGGCTCAAATTCACCCCTCCACTTT
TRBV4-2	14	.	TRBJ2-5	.	CASSLALFPETQYF	TGTGCCAGCAGCTTAGCGTTATTCCCGGAGACCCAGTACTTC
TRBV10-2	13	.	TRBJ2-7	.	CASSESRPYEQYF	TGCGCCAGCAGTGAGTCGAGGCCCTACGAGCAGTACTTC
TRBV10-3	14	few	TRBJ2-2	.	CAISAGSVTGELFF	TGTGCCATCAGTGCAGGGAGTGTGACCGGGGAGCTGTTTTTT
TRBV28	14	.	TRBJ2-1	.	CASSRVSPYNEQFF	TGTGCCAGCAGCAGGGTTTCCCCCTACAATGAGCAGTTCTTC
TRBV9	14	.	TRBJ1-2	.	CASSVGAGNYGYTF	TGTGCCAGCAGCGTAGGAGCAGGGAACTATGGCTACACCTTC
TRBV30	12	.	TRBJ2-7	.	CAWTSQGPEQYF	TGTGCCTGGACCTCCCAGGGACCCGAGCAGTACTTC
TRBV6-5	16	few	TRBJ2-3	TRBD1	CASSSDRGPVTDTQYF	TGTGCCAGCAGTTCCGACAGGGGGCCTGTTACAGATACGCAGTATTTT
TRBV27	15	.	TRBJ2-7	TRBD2	CASSRTRGGYYEQYF	TGTGCCAGCAGCCGCACCCGGGGGGGGTACTACGAGCAGTACTTC
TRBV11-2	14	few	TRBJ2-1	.	CASSLGRPDSEQFF	TGTGCCAGCAGCTTAGGTAGACCCGACAGTGAGCAGTTCTTC
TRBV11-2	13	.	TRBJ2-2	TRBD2	CASSFGRAGELFF	TGTGCCAGCAGCTTCGGGAGGGCCGGGGAGCTGTTTTTT
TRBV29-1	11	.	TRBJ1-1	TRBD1	CSAKDRAGAFF	TGCAGCGCCAAGGACAGGGCTGGAGCTTTCTTT
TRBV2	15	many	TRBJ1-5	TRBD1	CASKVGTGRDQPQHF	TGTGCCAGCAAAGTCGGGACAGGGAGGGATCAGCCCCAGCATTTT
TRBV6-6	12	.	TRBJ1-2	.	CASSHRDSGYTF	TGTGCCAGCAGTCACAGGGATAGTGGCTACACCTTC
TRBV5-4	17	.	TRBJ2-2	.	CASSDGLPGANTGELFF	TGTGCCAGCAGCGATGGCCTCCCGGGAGCAAACACCGGGGAGCTGTTTTTT
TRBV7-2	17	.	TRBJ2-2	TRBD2	CASSEGIIGGAPGELFF	TGTGCCAGCAGCGAGGGTATCATCGGGGGGGCCCCCGGGGAGCTGTTTTTT
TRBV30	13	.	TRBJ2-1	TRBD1	CAWRWAGGNEQFF	TGTGCCTGGAGGTGGGCAGGGGGCAATGAGCAGTTCTTC
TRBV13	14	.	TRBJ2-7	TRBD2	CASSFRLAGSEQYF	TGTGCCAGCAGCTTCCGACTAGCGGGGTCAGAGCAGTACTTC
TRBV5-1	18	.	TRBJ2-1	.	CASSLAPGGNTYTNEQFF	TGCGCCAGCAGCTTGGCTCCCGGGGGAAACACGTACACAAATGAGCAGTTCTTC
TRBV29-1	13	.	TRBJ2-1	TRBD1	CSVPRQGANEQFF	TGCAGCGTCCCGCGACAGGGGGCGAATGAGCAGTTCTTC
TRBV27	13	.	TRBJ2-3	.	CASSLQVTDTQYF	TGTGCCAGCAGTTTACAGGTCACAGATACGCAGTATTTT
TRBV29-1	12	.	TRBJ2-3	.	CSQGLATDTQYF	TGCAGCCAGGGACTCGCCACAGATACGCAGTATTTT
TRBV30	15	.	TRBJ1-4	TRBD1	CAWSPPGRQGEKLFF	TGTGCCTGGAGTCCCCCCGGCCGACAGGGGGAAAAACTGTTTTTT
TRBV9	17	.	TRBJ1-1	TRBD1	CASNKQGSRTMNTEAFF	TGTGCCAGCAACAAACAGGGGTCACGTACTATGAACACTGAAGCTTTCTTT
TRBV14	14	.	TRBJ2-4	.	CASSQGLNQNIQYF	TGTGCCAGCAGCCAAGGACTAAACCAAAACATTCAGTACTTC
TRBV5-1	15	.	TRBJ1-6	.	CASSLVGDYNSPLHF	TGCGCCAGCAGCTTGGTCGGGGACTATAATTCACCCCTCCACTTT
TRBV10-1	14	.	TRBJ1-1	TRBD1	CASSYTGAAPEAFF	TGCGCCAGCAGCTATACAGGGGCGGCCCCTGAAGCTTTCTTT
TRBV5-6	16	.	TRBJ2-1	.	CASHYEGGASYNEQFF	TGTGCCAGCCACTACGAAGGTGGGGCCTCCTACAATGAGCAGTTCTTC
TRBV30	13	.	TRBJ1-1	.	CAWTRQINTEAFF	TGTGCCTGGACCAGACAGATAAACACTGAAGCTTTCTTT
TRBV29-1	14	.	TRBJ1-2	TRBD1	CSVEPPGQGAGYTF	TGCAGCGTTGAACCACCCGGACAGGGGGCTGGCTACACCTTC
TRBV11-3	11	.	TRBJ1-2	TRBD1	CASGQGGGYTF	TGTGCCAGCGGACAGGGTGGTGGCTACACCTTC
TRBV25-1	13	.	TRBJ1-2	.	CASSEGTAYGYTF	TGTGCCAGCAGTGAGGGGACCGCTTATGGCTACACCTTC
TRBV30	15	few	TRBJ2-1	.	CAWSPGDRSYNEQFF	TGTGCCTGGAGTCCGGGGGATCGTTCCTACAATGAGCAGTTCTTC
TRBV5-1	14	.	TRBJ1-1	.	CASSLGAASPEAFF	TGCGCCAGCAGCTTGGGGGCTGCTTCACCTGAAGCTTTCTTT